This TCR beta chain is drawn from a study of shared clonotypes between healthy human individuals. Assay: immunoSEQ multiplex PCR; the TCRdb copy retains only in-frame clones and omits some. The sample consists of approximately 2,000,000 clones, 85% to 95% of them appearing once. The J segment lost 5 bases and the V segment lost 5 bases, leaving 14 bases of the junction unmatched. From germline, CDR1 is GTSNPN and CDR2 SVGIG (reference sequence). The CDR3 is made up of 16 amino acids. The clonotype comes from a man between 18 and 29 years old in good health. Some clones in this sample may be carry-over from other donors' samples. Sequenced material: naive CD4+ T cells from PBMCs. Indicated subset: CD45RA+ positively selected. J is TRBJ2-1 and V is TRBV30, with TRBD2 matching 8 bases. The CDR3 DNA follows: TGTGCCTGGGTGGGCGGGAGGCTTGGCTTCGACAATGAGCAGTTCTTC. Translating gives CAWVGGRLGFDNEQFF.